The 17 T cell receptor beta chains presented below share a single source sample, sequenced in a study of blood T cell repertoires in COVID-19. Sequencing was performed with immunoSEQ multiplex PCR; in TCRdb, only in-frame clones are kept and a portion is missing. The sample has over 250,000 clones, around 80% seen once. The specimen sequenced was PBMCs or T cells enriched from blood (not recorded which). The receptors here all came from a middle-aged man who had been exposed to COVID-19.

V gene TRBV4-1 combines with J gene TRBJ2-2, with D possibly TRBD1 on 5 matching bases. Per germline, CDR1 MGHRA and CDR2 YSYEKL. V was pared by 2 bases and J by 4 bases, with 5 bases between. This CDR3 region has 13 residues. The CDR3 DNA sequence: TGCGCCAGCAGCCAACAGGGCACCGGGGAGCTGTTTTTT. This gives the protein CASSQQGTGELFF.

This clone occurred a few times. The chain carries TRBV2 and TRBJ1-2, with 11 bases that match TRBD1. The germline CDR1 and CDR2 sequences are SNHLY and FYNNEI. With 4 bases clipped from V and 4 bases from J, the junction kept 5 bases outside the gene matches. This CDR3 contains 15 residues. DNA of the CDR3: TGTGCCAGCAGTGTAGGACAGGGGGCACTCTATGGCTACACCTTC. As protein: CASSVGQGALYGYTF.

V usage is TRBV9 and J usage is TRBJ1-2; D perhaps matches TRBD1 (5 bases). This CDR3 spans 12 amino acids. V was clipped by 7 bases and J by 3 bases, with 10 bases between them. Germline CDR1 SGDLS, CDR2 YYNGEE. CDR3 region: CASGGTDYGYTF. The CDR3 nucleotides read TGTGCCAGCGGAGGGACGGACTATGGCTACACCTTC. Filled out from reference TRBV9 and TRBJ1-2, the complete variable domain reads DSGVTQTPKHLITATGQRVTLRCSPRSGDLSVYWYQQSLDQGLQFLIQYYNGEERAKGNILERFSAQQFPDLHSELNLSSLELGDSALYFCASGGTDYGYTFGSGTRLTVV.

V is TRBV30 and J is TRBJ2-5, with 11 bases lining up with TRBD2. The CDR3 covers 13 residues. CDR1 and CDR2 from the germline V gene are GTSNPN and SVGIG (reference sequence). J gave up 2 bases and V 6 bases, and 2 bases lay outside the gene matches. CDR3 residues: CACGTSGQETQYF. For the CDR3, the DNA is TGTGCCTGCGGGACTAGCGGTCAAGAGACCCAGTACTTC.

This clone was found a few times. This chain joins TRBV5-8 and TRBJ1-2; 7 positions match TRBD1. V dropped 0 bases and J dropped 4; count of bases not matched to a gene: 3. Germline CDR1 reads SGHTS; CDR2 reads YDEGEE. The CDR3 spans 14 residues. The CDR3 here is CASSLGGQIYGYTF. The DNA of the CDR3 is TGTGCCAGCAGCTTGGGGGGACAGATCTATGGCTACACCTTC.

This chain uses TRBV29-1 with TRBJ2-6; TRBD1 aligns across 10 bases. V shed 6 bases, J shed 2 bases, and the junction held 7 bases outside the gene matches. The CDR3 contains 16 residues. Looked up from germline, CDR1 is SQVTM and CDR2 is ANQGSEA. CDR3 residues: CSVAGTGVTGANVLTF. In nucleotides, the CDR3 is TGCAGCGTCGCCGGGACAGGGGTCACTGGGGCCAACGTCCTGACTTTC.

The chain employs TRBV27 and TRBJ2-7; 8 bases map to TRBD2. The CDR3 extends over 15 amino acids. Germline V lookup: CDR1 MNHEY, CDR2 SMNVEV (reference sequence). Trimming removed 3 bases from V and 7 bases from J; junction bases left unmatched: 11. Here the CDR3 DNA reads TGTGCCAGCAGTTTGTCCCTCGGGGGGGGGTCGGAGCAGTACTTC. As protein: CASSLSLGGGSEQYF.

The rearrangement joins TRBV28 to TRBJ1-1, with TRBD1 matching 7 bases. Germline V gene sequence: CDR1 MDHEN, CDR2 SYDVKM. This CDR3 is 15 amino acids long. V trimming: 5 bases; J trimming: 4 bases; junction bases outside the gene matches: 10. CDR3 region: CASSPRGRGSTEAFF. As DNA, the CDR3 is TGTGCCAGCAGTCCCAGGGGCAGGGGGTCCACTGAAGCTTTCTTT.

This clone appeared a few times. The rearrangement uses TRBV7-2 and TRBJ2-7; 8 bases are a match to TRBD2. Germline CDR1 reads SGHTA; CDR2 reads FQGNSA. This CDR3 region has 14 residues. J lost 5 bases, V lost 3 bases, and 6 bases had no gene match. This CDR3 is CASSFGGVVHEQYF. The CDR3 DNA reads TGTGCCAGCAGCTTCGGGGGGGTCGTCCACGAGCAGTACTTC.

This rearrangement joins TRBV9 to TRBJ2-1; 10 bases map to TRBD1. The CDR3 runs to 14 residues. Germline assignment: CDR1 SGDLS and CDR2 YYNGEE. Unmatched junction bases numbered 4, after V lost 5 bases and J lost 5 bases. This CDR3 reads CASRGTGDNNEQFF. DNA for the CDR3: TGTGCCAGCAGGGGGACAGGGGATAACAATGAGCAGTTCTTC.

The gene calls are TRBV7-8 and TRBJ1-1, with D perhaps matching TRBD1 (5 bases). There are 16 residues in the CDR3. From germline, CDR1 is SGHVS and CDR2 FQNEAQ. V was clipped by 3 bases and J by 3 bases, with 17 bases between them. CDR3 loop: CASSLGTGVRDTEAFF. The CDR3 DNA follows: TGTGCCAGCAGCTTGGGGACGGGGGTGAGGGACACTGAAGCTTTCTTT. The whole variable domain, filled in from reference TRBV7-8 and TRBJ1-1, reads GAGVSQSPRYKVAKRGQDVALRCDPISGHVSLFWYQQALGQGPEFLTYFQNEAQLDKSGLPSDRFFAERPEGSVSTLKIQRTQQEDSAVYLCASSLGTGVRDTEAFFGQGTRLTVV.

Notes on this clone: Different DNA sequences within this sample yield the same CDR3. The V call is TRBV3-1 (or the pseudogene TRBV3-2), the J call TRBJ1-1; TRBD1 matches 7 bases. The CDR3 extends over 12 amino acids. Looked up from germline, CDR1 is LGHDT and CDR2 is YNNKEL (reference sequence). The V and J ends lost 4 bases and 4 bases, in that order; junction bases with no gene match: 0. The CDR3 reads CASSPGGTEAFF. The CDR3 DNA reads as TGTGCCAGCAGCCCAGGGGGCACTGAAGCTTTCTTT.

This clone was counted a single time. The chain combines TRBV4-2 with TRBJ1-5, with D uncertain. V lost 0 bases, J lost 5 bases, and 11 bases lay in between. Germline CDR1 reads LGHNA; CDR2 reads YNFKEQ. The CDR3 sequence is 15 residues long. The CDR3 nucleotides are TGTGCCAGCAGCCAAGACGAGGGTGGGGATCAGCCCCAGCATTTT. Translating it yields CASSQDEGGDQPQHF.

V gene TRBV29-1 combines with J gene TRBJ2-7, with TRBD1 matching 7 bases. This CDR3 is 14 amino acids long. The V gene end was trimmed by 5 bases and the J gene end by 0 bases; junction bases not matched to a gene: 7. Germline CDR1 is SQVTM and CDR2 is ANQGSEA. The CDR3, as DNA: TGCAGCGTTCGGACCGGGACAGTCTCCTACGAGCAGTACTTC. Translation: CSVRTGTVSYEQYF.

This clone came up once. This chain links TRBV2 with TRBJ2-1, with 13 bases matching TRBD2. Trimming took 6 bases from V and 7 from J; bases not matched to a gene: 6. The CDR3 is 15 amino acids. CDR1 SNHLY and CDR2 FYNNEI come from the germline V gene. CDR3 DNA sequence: TGTGCCAGCAGGGAGACTAGCGGGAGGCGGAATGAGCAGTTCTTC. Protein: CASRETSGRRNEQFF.

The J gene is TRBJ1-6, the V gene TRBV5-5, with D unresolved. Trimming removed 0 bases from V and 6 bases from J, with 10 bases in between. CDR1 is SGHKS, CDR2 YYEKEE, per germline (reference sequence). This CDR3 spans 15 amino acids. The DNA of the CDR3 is TGTGCCAGCAGCTTGGTGGCCGGGGTTAATTCACCCCTCCACTTT. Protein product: CASSLVAGVNSPLHF.

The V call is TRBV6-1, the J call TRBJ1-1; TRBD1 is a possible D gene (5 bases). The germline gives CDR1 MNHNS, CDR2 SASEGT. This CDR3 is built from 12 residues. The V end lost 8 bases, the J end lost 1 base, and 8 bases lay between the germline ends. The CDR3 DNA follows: TGTGCCAGCCGGCAGGGGAACACTGAAGCTTTCTTT. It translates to CASRQGNTEAFF.